The text below deals with one TCR beta chain. Read coverage stops 3 residues before the CDR3 terminus; the germline J gene supplies the remainder. The data are from a study of T cells in women clearing cervical HPV infection. For the study at large: With HLA typing for only a few women, HLA confounding remains possible.

Genomic DNA, averaging approximately 1,300 ng per sample, yielded TCR beta CDR3 via immunoSEQ. TCRdb's copy holds only in-frame clones and misses some; the assay was immunoSEQ multiplex PCR. Recorded here are over 10,000 clones; the top ten clones represent 10%. Germline lookup yields CDR1 KGHSH and CDR2 LQKENI. Trimming took 4 bases from V and 6 from J, leaving 12 bases between them. This CDR3 spans 14 amino acids. The clonotype comes from a woman between 18 and 70 years old with a cervical HPV16 infection that either progressed to CIN3+ or cleared (not recorded which). This chain uses TRBV18 with TRBJ2-2; D is uncertain. The source material was blood buffy coat. CDR3 DNA (partial): TGTGCCAGCTCACGAGAAACTTTGTCCGGGGAG. Translation: CASSRETLSGE. The full CDR3 protein is CASSRETLSGELFF.